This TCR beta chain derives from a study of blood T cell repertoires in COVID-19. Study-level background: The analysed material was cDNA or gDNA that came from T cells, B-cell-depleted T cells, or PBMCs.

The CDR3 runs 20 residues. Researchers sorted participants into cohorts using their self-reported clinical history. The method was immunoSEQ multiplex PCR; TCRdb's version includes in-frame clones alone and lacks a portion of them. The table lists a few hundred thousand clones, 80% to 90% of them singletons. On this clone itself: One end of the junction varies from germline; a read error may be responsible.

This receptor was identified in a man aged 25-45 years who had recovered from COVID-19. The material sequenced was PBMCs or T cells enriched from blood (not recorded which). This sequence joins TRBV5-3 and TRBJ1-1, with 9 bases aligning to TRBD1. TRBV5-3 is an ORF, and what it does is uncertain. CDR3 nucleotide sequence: TGTGTCAGAAGCCCTACCTGGGGACAGGGCCTCTATAACATGAACACTGAAGCTTTCTTT. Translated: CVRSPTWGQGLYNMNTEAFF.